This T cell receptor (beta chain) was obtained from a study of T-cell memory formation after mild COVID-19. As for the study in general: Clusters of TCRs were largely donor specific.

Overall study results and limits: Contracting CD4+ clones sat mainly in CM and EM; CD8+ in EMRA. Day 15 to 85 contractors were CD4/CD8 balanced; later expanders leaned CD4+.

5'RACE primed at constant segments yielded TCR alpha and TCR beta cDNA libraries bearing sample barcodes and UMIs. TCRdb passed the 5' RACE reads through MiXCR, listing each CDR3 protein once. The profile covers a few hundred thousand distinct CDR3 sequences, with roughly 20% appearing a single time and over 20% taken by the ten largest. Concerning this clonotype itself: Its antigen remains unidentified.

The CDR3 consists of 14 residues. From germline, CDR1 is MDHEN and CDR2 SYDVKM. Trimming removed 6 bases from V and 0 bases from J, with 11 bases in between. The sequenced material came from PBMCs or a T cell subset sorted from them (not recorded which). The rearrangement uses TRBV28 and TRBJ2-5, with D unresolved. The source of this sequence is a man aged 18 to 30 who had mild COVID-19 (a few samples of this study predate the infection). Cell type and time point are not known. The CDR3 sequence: CASSKPGHQETQYF. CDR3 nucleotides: TGTGCCAGCAGCAAACCCGGGCACCAAGAGACCCAGTACTTC.